A selection of T cell receptor beta chains follows, all from one sample in a study of PD-1 blockade in mismatch repair-deficient tumors. Generated by immunoSEQ multiplex PCR, the TCRdb table keeps only in-frame clones and is missing some. The table records some 100,000 clones, about 79% of them present only once. This material consisted of peripheral blood, taken about 36 weeks after starting pembrolizumab. The receptors were gathered from an adult with mismatch repair-deficient cancer. Both conserved end residues are part of each CDR3. A D gene is named only where the DNA matches it firmly. Rows give clone size only sometimes, using once, few, many, or a class for an expanded clone.

>TRBV4-1|.|.|14|TRBJ2-7
TGCGCCAGCAGCCAAGGGAGACTCCAGGGCGAGCAGTACTTC
CASSQGRLQGEQYF
>TRBV14|.|.|14|TRBJ2-7
TGTGCCAGCAGCCAAGTTGCAGGGTTTCGCGAGCAGTACTTC
CASSQVAGFREQYF
>TRBV15|.|.|19|TRBJ2-2
TGTGCCACCAGCAGAGATCTAGGGAGTTGGACAGTGAACACCGGGGAGCTGTTTTTT
CATSRDLGSWTVNTGELFF
>TRBV7-6|.|TRBD2|16|TRBJ2-1
TGTGCCAGCAGCTTACTAGCGGGAGGCCGGGGGAATGAGCAGTTCTTC
CASSLLAGGRGNEQFF
>TRBV7-2|.|.|14|TRBJ2-7
TGTGCCAGCAGCTTAGTTACTAGCTCCTACGAGCAGTACTTC
CASSLVTSSYEQYF
>TRBV6-1|.|.|18|TRBJ2-7
TGTGCCAGCAGTGAAGCGATAGCCGCCGGGGGCGCGTCCTACGAGCAGTACTTC
CASSEAIAAGGASYEQYF
>TRBV11-3|.|TRBD2|17|TRBJ2-1
TGTGCCAGCAGCCAGAGCTCCGGGACTAGGACAAGGAATGAGCAGTTCTTC
CASSQSSGTRTRNEQFF
>TRBV19|few|TRBD1|15|TRBJ2-1
TGTGCCACAACATGGGGACAGAAGCTTCACAATGAGCAGTTCTTC
CATTWGQKLHNEQFF
>TRBV30|.|.|14|TRBJ1-1
TGTGCCTGGACTCCGGGACACAAGAACACTGAAGCTTTCTTT
CAWTPGHKNTEAFF
>TRBV19|.|TRBD1|14|TRBJ1-5
TGTGCCAGTAGTATACAGGGGGCGGAACAGCCCCAGCATTTT
CASSIQGAEQPQHF
>TRBV19|.|TRBD1|15|TRBJ1-5
TGTGCCAGTAGTATTGAGGCAGGGGGCATTCAGCCCCAGCATTTT
CASSIEAGGIQPQHF
>TRBV9|.|.|16|TRBJ2-2
TGTGCCAGCAGCGTAGCTGTAATAGGGGGCACCGGGGAGCTGTTTTTT
CASSVAVIGGTGELFF
>TRBV2|.|TRBD1|14|TRBJ1-1
TGTGCCAGCAATAGGGGGCCGGGGAACACTGAAGCTTTCTTT
CASNRGPGNTEAFF
>TRBV6-5|once|.|15|TRBJ1-3
TGTGCCAGCAGTTACTCGGGGCAGAATGGAAACACCATATATTTT
CASSYSGQNGNTIYF
>TRBV4-1|.|TRBD2|19|TRBJ2-1
TGCGCCAGCAGCCAAGAAACATCAGCACTAGCGGGGAAATACAATGAGCAGTTCTTC
CASSQETSALAGKYNEQFF
>TRBV29-1|few|.|13|TRBJ1-2
TGCAGCGTTGAGTTCGACCAGGGCTATGGCTACACCTTC
CSVEFDQGYGYTF
>TRBV7-6|.|.|12|TRBJ1-5
TGTGCCAGCAGTTCCCCCAATCAGCCCCAGCATTTT
CASSSPNQPQHF
>TRBV5-1|.|.|15|TRBJ2-7
TGCGCCAGCAGCTTGGCGTCCCAGCGATCGGGCGAGCAGTACTTC
CASSLASQRSGEQYF
>TRBV11-2|.|TRBD1|17|TRBJ2-5
TGTGCCAGCAGCTTAATTCCCGGGACAGGGGGCCGGGAGACCCAGTACTTC
CASSLIPGTGGRETQYF
>TRBV7-2|.|TRBD2|16|TRBJ2-1
TGTGCCAGCAGCACGCTAGCGGGAGAGATCTACAATGAGCAGTTCTTC
CASSTLAGEIYNEQFF
>TRBV25-1|.|.|15|TRBJ2-6
TGTGCCAGCAGTGACGGAGTTTCAGGGGCCAACGTCCTGACTTTC
CASSDGVSGANVLTF
>TRBV5-4|.|TRBD2|16|TRBJ2-7
TGTGCCAGCAGTATTGAAGCGGGAGTCGATTGGTACGAGCAGTACTTC
CASSIEAGVDWYEQYF
>TRBV11-3|few|.|12|TRBJ2-3
TGTGCCAGCAGCTCATACACAGATACGCAGTATTTT
CASSSYTDTQYF
>TRBV19|few|TRBD1|14|TRBJ1-2
TGTGCCAGTAGTAGGACAGGGGGCCGCTATGGCTACACCTTC
CASSRTGGRYGYTF
>TRBV11-2|once|.|12|TRBJ2-7
TGTGCCAGCAGCGTCGGGTATCAGGAGCAGTACTTC
CASSVGYQEQYF
>TRBV5-1|.|TRBD2|15|TRBJ2-7
TGCGCCAGCAGCTTGGATCGCGGGAGGTCCTACGAGCAGTACTTC
CASSLDRGRSYEQYF
>TRBV18|once|.|16|TRBJ1-1
TGTGCCAGCTCACCAGAGAACACCTTTTTGGACACTGAAGCTTTCTTT
CASSPENTFLDTEAFF
>TRBV6-6|.|.|11|TRBJ1-1
TGTGCCATCCTTGGGGACACTGAAGCTTTCTTT
CAILGDTEAFF
>TRBV7-2|.|TRBD2|15|TRBJ2-2
TGTGCCAGCAGCTTAGCTAGCGGGAGGGCCGGGGAGCTGTTTTTT
CASSLASGRAGELFF
>TRBV10-3|.|.|16|TRBJ1-5
TGTGCCATCAGTGAGTCAGGGGGTACCGGCAATCAGCCCCAGCATTTT
CAISESGGTGNQPQHF
>TRBV19|.|.|16|TRBJ1-3
TGTGCCAGTAGTTTACCGGCAGGGCCGACTGGAAACACCATATATTTT
CASSLPAGPTGNTIYF
>TRBV30|once|.|11|TRBJ1-1
TGTGCCGGACGACGGATACTGGAAGCTTTCTTT
CAGRRILEAFF
>TRBV18|.|TRBD1|14|TRBJ1-4
TGTGCCAGCTCACGGGACAGGGGTCAAGAAAAACTGTTTTTT
CASSRDRGQEKLFF
>TRBV7-8|.|TRBD1|14|TRBJ1-1
TGTGCCAGCAGCACGGGACAGGGCGGCACTGAAGCTTTCTTT
CASSTGQGGTEAFF
>TRBV19|.|.|12|TRBJ1-1
TGTGCCAGTAGTAACGTGAACACTGAAGCTTTCTTT
CASSNVNTEAFF
>TRBV27|.|.|13|TRBJ2-7
TGTGCCAGCAGTTTTCAGTTGGGTGGCGAGCAGTACTTC
CASSFQLGGEQYF
>TRBV27|.|.|15|TRBJ1-1
TGTGCCAGCAGTTTAGGGGGCCCAGGGAACACTGAAGCTTTCTTT
CASSLGGPGNTEAFF
>TRBV6-5|.|.|12|TRBJ1-2
TGTGCCAGCAGAGGGGGGGCGGCTGGCTACACCTTC
CASRGGAAGYTF
>TRBV15|.|.|14|TRBJ2-7
TGTGCCACCAGCAGAGAGCTTGGGGGCTACGAGCAGTACTTC
CATSRELGGYEQYF
>TRBV5-4|.|TRBD2|17|TRBJ2-4
TGTGCCAGCAGCCAAGGACTAGCGGGAGGAATTGCGAACATTCAGTACTTC
CASSQGLAGGIANIQYF
>TRBV7-9|few|TRBD1|13|TRBJ1-2
TGTGCCAGCAGCGTGACAGGGGGCGATGGCTACACCTTC
CASSVTGGDGYTF
>TRBV27|.|.|13|TRBJ1-1
TGTGCCAGCAGTTCGGCAGATAACACTGAAGCTTTCTTT
CASSSADNTEAFF
>TRBV30|.|.|14|TRBJ2-1
TGTGCCTGGAAGGCGAGATACTCCTACAATGAGCAGTTCTTC
CAWKARYSYNEQFF
>TRBV7-3|.|.|16|TRBJ2-3
TGTGCCAGCAGCCGGGGTAGTTCGGGCGTCACAGATACGCAGTATTTT
CASSRGSSGVTDTQYF
>TRBV11-2|.|TRBD1|15|TRBJ1-2
TGTGCCAGCAGCCCGCAGGGACAGGGGGCATATGGCTACACCTTC
CASSPQGQGAYGYTF
>TRBV29-1|.|TRBD1|15|TRBJ1-2
TGCAGCGTTGACCTAGACAGGGCCCAAAGGGAGGGCTACACCTTC
CSVDLDRAQREGYTF
>TRBV18|.|.|15|TRBJ2-3
TGTGCCAGCTCACCAACCGGGGTTAGCACAGATACGCAGTATTTT
CASSPTGVSTDTQYF
>TRBV5-4|.|.|17|TRBJ2-1
TGTGCCAGCACCCCAACCCCGGTAGCGGCTTTCTACAATGAGCAGTTCTTC
CASTPTPVAAFYNEQFF
>TRBV5-1|.|.|12|TRBJ2-3
TGCGCCAGCAGCTCTTGGGGCGATACGCAGTATTTT
CASSSWGDTQYF
>TRBV7-9|.|.|16|TRBJ2-3
TGTGCCAGCAGCCACCGGCGAGGGACCCTGGGAGATACGCAGTATTTT
CASSHRRGTLGDTQYF
>TRBV30|.|.|13|TRBJ1-2
TGTGCCTGGAGTGCCACAGGGCTGGATGGCTACACCTTC
CAWSATGLDGYTF
>TRBV7-8|.|.|13|TRBJ1-5
TGTGCCAGCAGCTTAGTCGTGGGTCAGCCCCAGCATTTT
CASSLVVGQPQHF
>TRBV7-3|.|TRBD2|15|TRBJ2-1
TGTGCCAGCAGCCCGGGACTCCAGGCGGGGGATGAGCAGTTCTTC
CASSPGLQAGDEQFF
>TRBV27|.|.|14|TRBJ2-3
TGTGCCAGCAGTACTAACTCAAACACAGATACGCAGTATTTT
CASSTNSNTDTQYF